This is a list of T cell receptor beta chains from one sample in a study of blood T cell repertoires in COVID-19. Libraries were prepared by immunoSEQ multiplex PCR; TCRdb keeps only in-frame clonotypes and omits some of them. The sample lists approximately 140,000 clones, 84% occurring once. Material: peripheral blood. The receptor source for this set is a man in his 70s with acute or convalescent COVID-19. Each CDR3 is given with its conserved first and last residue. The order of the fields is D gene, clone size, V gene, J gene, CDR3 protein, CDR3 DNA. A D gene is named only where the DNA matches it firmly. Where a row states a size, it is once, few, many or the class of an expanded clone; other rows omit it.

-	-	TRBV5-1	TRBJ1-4	CASSPRAGASGTVGKLFF	TGCGCCAGCAGCCCCCGGGCAGGGGCGAGCGGCACGGTTGGAAAACTGTTTTTT
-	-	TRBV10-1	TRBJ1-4	CASSPFVPNEKLFF	TGCGCCAGCAGCCCGTTTGTTCCTAATGAAAAACTGTTTTTT
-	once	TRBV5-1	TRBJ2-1	CASSPVGESGEQFF	TGCGCCAGCAGCCCCGTGGGTGAGTCAGGGGAGCAGTTCTTC
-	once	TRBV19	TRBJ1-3	CASTSDSALLSGNTIYF	TGTGCCAGTACCTCGGACAGCGCACTACTCTCTGGAAACACCATATATTTT
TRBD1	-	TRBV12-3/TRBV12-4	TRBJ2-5	CASAQGAGETQYF	TGTGCCAGCGCACAGGGGGCAGGAGAGACCCAGTACTTC
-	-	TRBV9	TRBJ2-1	CASSVGGAYNEQFF	TGTGCCAGCAGCGTAGGGGGGGCCTACAATGAGCAGTTCTTC
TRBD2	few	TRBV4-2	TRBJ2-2	CASSQEGRDYHMTGELFF	TGTGCCAGCAGCCAAGAAGGTAGGGACTACCATATGACCGGGGAGCTGTTTTTT
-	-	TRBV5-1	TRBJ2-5	CASSSQVPQETQYF	TGCGCCAGCAGCTCACAGGTTCCCCAAGAGACCCAGTACTTC
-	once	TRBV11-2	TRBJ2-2	CASSLDRSGTGELFF	TGTGCCAGCAGCTTAGATCGATCGGGGACCGGGGAGCTGTTTTTT
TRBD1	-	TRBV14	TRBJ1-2	CASSQARQGDGYTF	TGTGCCAGCAGCCAAGCCCGACAGGGTGATGGCTACACCTTC
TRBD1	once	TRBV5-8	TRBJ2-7	CASSRRTGVGRQYF	TGTGCCAGCAGCCGACGGACAGGGGTCGGTCGGCAGTACTTC
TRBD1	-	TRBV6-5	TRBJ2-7	CASSYDRGAYEQYF	TGTGCCAGCAGTTACGACAGGGGAGCCTACGAGCAGTACTTC
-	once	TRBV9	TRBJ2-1	CASSPKGGAGGNEQFF	TGTGCCAGCAGCCCTAAAGGAGGGGCAGGAGGAAATGAGCAGTTCTTC
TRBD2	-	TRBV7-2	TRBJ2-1	CASTYSGSSYNEQFF	TGTGCCAGCACCTATAGCGGGAGCTCCTACAATGAGCAGTTCTTC
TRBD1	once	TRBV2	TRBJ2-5	CASSFLGTEQETQYF	TGTGCCAGCAGTTTTTTAGGGACAGAGCAAGAGACCCAGTACTTC
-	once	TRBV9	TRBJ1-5	CASSVEAPSNQPQHF	TGTGCCAGCAGCGTAGAAGCCCCTAGCAATCAGCCCCAGCATTTT
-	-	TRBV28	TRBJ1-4	CASSLEGRRGEKLFF	TGTGCCAGCAGTTTGGAGGGCAGGAGGGGTGAAAAACTGTTTTTT
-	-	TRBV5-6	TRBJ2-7	CASSLLSPTSSYEQYF	TGTGCCAGCAGCTTGTTGAGCCCAACGAGCTCCTACGAGCAGTACTTC
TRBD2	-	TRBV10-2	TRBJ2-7	CASSVTSGRTAAYEQYF	TGCGCCAGCAGCGTGACTAGCGGGAGAACCGCAGCCTACGAGCAGTACTTC
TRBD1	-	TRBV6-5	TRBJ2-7	CASNPRQGATYEQYF	TGTGCCAGCAACCCAAGACAGGGTGCGACCTACGAGCAGTACTTC
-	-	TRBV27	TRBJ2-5	CASSFFTGDQETQYF	TGTGCCAGCAGTTTTTTCACAGGCGACCAAGAGACCCAGTACTTC
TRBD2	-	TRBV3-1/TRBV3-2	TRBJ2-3	CASSQPLAGGPGSTDTQYF	TGTGCCAGCAGCCAACCCCTAGCGGGGGGGCCGGGTAGCACAGATACGCAGTATTTT
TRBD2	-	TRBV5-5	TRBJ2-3	CASSPRTSGIATDTQYF	TGTGCCAGCAGCCCTAGGACTAGCGGGATTGCCACAGATACGCAGTATTTT
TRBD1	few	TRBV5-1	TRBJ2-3	CASRLNTGGLFVADTQYF	TGCGCCAGCAGGTTGAACACAGGGGGTCTTTTCGTGGCCGATACGCAGTATTTT
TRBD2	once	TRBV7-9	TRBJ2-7	CASSSSGISYEQYF	TGTGCCAGCAGCTCAAGCGGGATCTCCTACGAGCAGTACTTC
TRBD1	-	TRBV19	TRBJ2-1	CASSGQGGEYNEQFF	TGTGCCAGTAGTGGACAGGGGGGGGAATACAATGAGCAGTTCTTC
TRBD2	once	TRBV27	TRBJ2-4	CASWSGAKAKNIQYF	TGTGCCAGCTGGAGCGGGGCGAAGGCCAAAAACATTCAGTACTTC
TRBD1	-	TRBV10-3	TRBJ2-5	CAISGQGQETQYF	TGTGCCATCAGTGGACAGGGACAAGAGACCCAGTACTTC
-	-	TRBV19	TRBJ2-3	CASSRSPISSVSTDTQYF	TGTGCCAGTAGTCGGTCACCCATTTCTAGCGTCAGCACAGATACGCAGTATTTT
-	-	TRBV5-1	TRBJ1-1	CASSYGTEAFF	TGCGCCAGCAGCTATGGGACAGAAGCTTTCTTT
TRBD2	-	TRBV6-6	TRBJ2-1	CASSRLAGGIGEQFF	TGTGCCAGCAGTCGCCTGGCGGGGGGGATTGGGGAGCAGTTCTTC
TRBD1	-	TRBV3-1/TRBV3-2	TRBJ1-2	CASSHAGTGPFVSYTF	TGTGCCAGCAGCCATGCCGGGACAGGGCCCTTTGTGAGCTACACCTTC
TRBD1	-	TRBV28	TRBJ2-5	CASSSPDRAETQYF	TGTGCCAGCAGTTCGCCCGACAGGGCGGAGACCCAGTACTTC
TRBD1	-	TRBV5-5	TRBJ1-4	CASSGTGLGTTNEKLFF	TGTGCCAGCAGCGGGACAGGGCTCGGGACAACTAATGAAAAACTGTTTTTT
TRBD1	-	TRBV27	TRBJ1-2	CASSLSRGQIANYGYTF	TGTGCCAGCAGTTTATCGAGGGGACAGATAGCTAACTATGGCTACACCTTC
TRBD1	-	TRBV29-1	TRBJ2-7	CSVTGGAPYEQYF	TGCAGCGTAACAGGGGGCGCCCCCTACGAGCAGTACTTC
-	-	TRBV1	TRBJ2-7	CTSSQWANDPYEQYF	TGCACCAGCAGCCAGTGGGCGAACGACCCCTACGAGCAGTACTTC
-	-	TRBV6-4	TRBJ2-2	CASSVTSTGELFF	TGTGCCAGCAGTGTGACAAGCACCGGGGAGCTGTTTTTT
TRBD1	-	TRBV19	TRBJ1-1	CASSRTGSPGTEAFF	TGTGCCAGTAGTCGGACAGGGTCCCCCGGCACTGAAGCTTTCTTT
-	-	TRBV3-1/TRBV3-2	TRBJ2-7	CASSQDESSPYF	TGTGCCAGCAGCCAAGATGAGTCTAGTCCGTACTTC
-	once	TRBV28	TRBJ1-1	CASSLLANTEAFF	TGTGCCAGCAGTTTATTGGCGAACACTGAAGCTTTCTTT
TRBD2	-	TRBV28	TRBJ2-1	CASSLMPPSGSLNEQFF	TGTGCCAGCAGTTTAATGCCCCCTAGCGGGAGCTTGAATGAGCAGTTCTTC
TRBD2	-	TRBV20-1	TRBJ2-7	CSASSGGTFSSYEQYF	TGCAGTGCAAGTAGCGGGGGGACCTTCAGCTCCTACGAGCAGTACTTC
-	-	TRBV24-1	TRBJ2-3	CATRGGAPTSTDTQYF	TGTGCCACCAGGGGCGGGGCCCCCACTAGCACAGATACGCAGTATTTT
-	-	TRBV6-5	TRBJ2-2	CASSYGSGGTGELFF	TGTGCCAGCAGTTACGGGTCAGGTGGCACCGGGGAGCTGTTTTTT
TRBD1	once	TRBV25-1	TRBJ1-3	CASSARQGVPGNTIYF	TGTGCCAGCAGTGCGAGACAGGGAGTGCCTGGAAACACCATATATTTT
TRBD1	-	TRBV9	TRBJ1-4	CASSVGTGGIWEKLFF	TGTGCCAGCAGCGTAGGGACAGGGGGCATATGGGAAAAACTGTTTTTT
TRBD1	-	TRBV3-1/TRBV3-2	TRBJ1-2	CASSQSSAGTGWHGYTF	TGTGCCAGCAGCCAATCTTCTGCTGGGACAGGGTGGCATGGCTACACCTTC
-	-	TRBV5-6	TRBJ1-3	CASSDWGGPTGNTIYF	TGTGCCAGCAGCGACTGGGGGGGGCCTACTGGAAACACCATATATTTT
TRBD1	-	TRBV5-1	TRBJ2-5	CARSGGTGGYQETQYF	TGCGCCCGCAGCGGGGGGACAGGGGGCTACCAAGAGACCCAGTACTTC